A selection of T cell receptor beta chains follows, all from one sample in a study of graft-versus-host responses after intestinal transplantation. No cognate antigen is known for these TCRs. Profiling relied on immunoSEQ multiplex PCR, and the TCRdb table lists in-frame clones only, not all of them. The data contain about 28,000 clones, about 80% of them singletons. The specimen was unstimulated CD8+ T cells sorted from spleen or lymph node cells, collected before intestinal transplant. Receptors originate from a human donor who received an intestinal transplant. Both conserved end residues are part of each CDR3. D genes are given only for firm matches. Where a row states a size, it is once, few, many or the class of an expanded clone; other rows omit it.

clone size,J gene,D gene,V gene,CDR3 protein,CDR3 DNA
NA,TRBJ2-1,TRBD2,TRBV19,CATSIYAGGFNEQFF,TGTGCCACCAGTATCTACGCGGGAGGTTTCAATGAGCAGTTCTTC
once,TRBJ1-2,NA,TRBV19,CATSWAYGYTF,TGTGCCACCTCCTGGGCCTATGGCTACACCTTC
NA,TRBJ1-5,NA,TRBV28,CASSFLPGNQPQHF,TGTGCCAGCAGTTTTCTACCGGGCAATCAGCCCCAGCATTTT
NA,TRBJ2-3,TRBD2,TRBV6-4,CASSDKAGGADTQYF,TGTGCCAGCAGTGACAAAGCGGGGGGGGCAGATACGCAGTATTTT
NA,TRBJ2-4,NA,TRBV7-6,CASSLFGPRLAKNIQYF,TGTGCCAGCAGCTTATTTGGGCCGCGCCTAGCCAAAAACATTCAGTACTTC
NA,TRBJ2-7,TRBD1,TRBV7-6,CASSLAPTGQGAGYEQYF,TGTGCCAGCAGCTTAGCGCCGACGGGACAGGGGGCAGGGTACGAGCAGTACTTC
NA,TRBJ1-2,TRBD1,TRBV5-6,CASSLAGGGYNYGYTF,TGTGCCAGCAGCTTGGCCGGAGGGGGCTACAACTATGGCTACACCTTC
NA,TRBJ2-7,NA,TRBV4-1,CASSLDGLPGDEQYF,TGCGCCAGCAGCCTCGACGGACTTCCAGGGGACGAGCAGTACTTC
NA,TRBJ2-7,TRBD1,TRBV13,CASSQTGVYSYEQYF,TGTGCCAGCAGCCAAACAGGGGTCTACTCCTACGAGCAGTACTTC
NA,TRBJ1-4,NA,TRBV11-2,CASSTQGRNEKLFF,TGTGCCAGCAGCACCCAGGGAAGAAATGAAAAACTGTTTTTT
few,TRBJ2-7,TRBD1,TRBV4-1,CASSQEPGQGAYEQYF,TGCGCCAGCAGCCAGGAGCCGGGACAGGGAGCCTACGAGCAGTACTTC
NA,TRBJ2-5,TRBD1,TRBV9,CASSVARGQGQETQYF,TGTGCCAGCAGCGTAGCTAGGGGACAGGGACAAGAGACCCAGTACTTC
few,TRBJ2-5,NA,TRBV27,CASPQRETQYF,TGTGCCAGCCCTCAGAGGGAGACCCAGTACTTC
NA,TRBJ2-1,TRBD2,TRBV30,CAWSVLAGTNEQFF,TGTGCCTGGAGTGTACTAGCGGGGACTAATGAGCAGTTCTTC
NA,TRBJ2-2,NA,TRBV28,CASSLYGWGAGELFF,TGTGCCAGCAGTTTATATGGTTGGGGGGCCGGGGAGCTGTTTTTT
NA,TRBJ2-4,NA,TRBV15,CATSRGGNIQYF,TGTGCCACCAGCAGGGGCGGGAACATTCAGTACTTC